One and the same sample provided the 16 T cell receptor beta chains below, sequenced in a study of T cells in Graves' hyperthyroidism and ophthalmopathy. RNA transcripts gave rise to amplified TCR beta CDR3 regions. With the HTBI primer set, the TCR CDR3 went through a first round of RT-PCR. TCRdb reprocessed the multiplex PCR reads via MiXCR and lists one record per CDR3 protein. The sample holds fewer than 350,000 distinct CDR3 sequences, roughly 13% seen once. Sequenced sample: blood. The receptors originated from a middle-aged woman with Graves' hyperthyroidism.

This clonotype has at least ten counts. The gene calls are TRBV7-9 and TRBJ2-7, with D perhaps matching TRBD2 (6 bases). With 5 bases removed from V and 5 bases from J, the gap between germline ends came to 7 bases. There are 11 residues in the CDR3. In germline, CDR1 is SEHNR, CDR2 FQNEAQ (reference sequence). The CDR3 DNA reads TGTGCCAGCAGCCGGAGGGACGAGCAGTACTTC. Its translation: CASSRRDEQYF.

V and J are TRBV6-2 or TRBV6-3 and TRBJ2-5; D perhaps matches TRBD1 (6 bases). Germline CDR1 MNHEY, CDR2 SVGEGT. Trimming left V 5 bases short and J 2 bases short, with 15 bases between. CDR3 length equals 15 residues. The chain's CDR3 is CASSRGGRGQETQYF. CDR3 nucleotide sequence: TGTGCCAGCAGTAGAGGGGGAAGGGGGCAAGAGACCCAGTACTTC.

This chain connects TRBV7-9 to TRBJ1-4; tentatively, D is TRBD1 (5 bases). The CDR3 length is 15 residues. Trimming cost V 4 bases and J 0 bases, with 9 bases left between them. Germline V gene lookup returns CDR1 SEHNR and CDR2 FQNEAQ (reference sequence). CDR3 residues: CASSWVGATNEKLFF. The CDR3, as DNA: TGTGCCAGCAGCTGGGTAGGGGCAACTAATGAAAAACTGTTTTTT.

This clonotype was detected many times. The V gene is TRBV7-8, the J gene TRBJ2-3; 8 bases align to TRBD2. CDR1 is SGHVS, CDR2 FQNEAQ, per germline. The CDR3 contains 18 residues. The V gene end was trimmed by 1 base and the J gene end by 6 bases; junction bases not matched to a gene: 15. This CDR3 is CASSLEPGNSGSGDTQYF. The CDR3 coding sequence is TGTGCCAGCAGCTTAGAACCCGGGAACAGCGGGAGTGGGGATACGCAGTATTTT. The full variable domain, with the rest looked up from reference TRBV7-8 and TRBJ2-3, is GAGVSQSPRYKVAKRGQDVALRCDPISGHVSLFWYQQALGQGPEFLTYFQNEAQLDKSGLPSDRFFAERPEGSVSTLKIQRTQQEDSAVYLCASSLEPGNSGSGDTQYFGPGTRLTVL.

This clonotype was counted many times. The CDR3 loop is CASSVESNSPLHF. CDR3 coding DNA: TGTGCCAGCTCCGTCGAATCTAATTCACCCCTCCACTTT. V is TRBV2 and J is TRBJ1-6; D not certain. The CDR3 is 13 residues long. V dropped 8 bases and J dropped 6 bases, with 11 bases sitting between them. Germline loops: CDR1 SNHLY, CDR2 FYNNEI.

The rearrangement joins TRBV9 to TRBJ2-7; no definite D call. Trimming took off 2 bases at V and 6 bases at J, with 12 bases between the two ends. The CDR3 has 13 amino acids. From germline, CDR1 is SGDLS and CDR2 YYNGEE. The CDR3 DNA reads TGTGCCAGCAGCGTCGCTAGGAGTTCCGAGCAGTACTTC. Protein: CASSVARSSEQYF.

In this sample, this clonotype turned up many times. V usage is TRBV12-3 or TRBV12-4 and J usage is TRBJ2-5, with a tentative D call TRBD2 (6 bases). The V end was cut by 6 bases, the J end by 2 bases, with 25 bases between. This CDR3 comprises 18 residues. CDR3 residues: CASSSDNDLARPQETQYF. CDR3 DNA: TGTGCCAGCAGCTCAGATAATGACCTAGCGCGGCCTCAAGAGACCCAGTACTTC.

The chain has TRBV6-2 or TRBV6-3 and TRBJ2-1, with 9 bases fitting TRBD2. The CDR3 has 13 amino acids. V lost 8 bases to trimming and J lost 8 bases; unmatched junction nucleotides: 7. Germline V gene data show CDR1 as MNHEY and CDR2 as SVGEGT. The CDR3 sequence is CASSSGIIDEQFF. The CDR3 DNA reads TGTGCCAGCTCTAGCGGGATTATCGATGAGCAGTTCTTC.

The CDR3 sequence is CATSDQTGFGTDTQYF. CDR3 bases: TGTGCCACCAGTGATCAGACAGGGTTCGGGACAGATACGCAGTATTTT. This rearrangement joins TRBV24-1 to TRBJ2-3, with 7 bases that match TRBD1. The V segment lost 3 bases and the J segment 3 bases; nucleotides outside the gene matches: 8. This CDR3 comprises 16 residues. CDR1 is KGHDR, CDR2 SFDVKD, per germline.

This clonotype was observed at least ten times. As DNA, the CDR3 is TGCGCCAGCAGCCCGCGACAGGGCGCTAATTCACCCCTCCACTTT. Amino acids: CASSPRQGANSPLHF. The chain couples TRBV5-1 to TRBJ1-6; 7 nucleotides agree with TRBD1. The CDR3 is made up of 15 amino acids. V lost 4 bases, J lost 6 bases, and 7 bases stayed unmatched. In germline, CDR1 is SGHRS, CDR2 YFSETQ.

This clonotype showed up many times. The chain's CDR3 is CAIRAGTGGSTEAFF. In DNA, the CDR3 is TGTGCCATCAGGGCCGGGACAGGGGGTTCCACTGAAGCTTTCTTT. The rearrangement joins TRBV10-3 to TRBJ1-1; TRBD1 agrees at 11 bases. V trimming: 6 bases; J trimming: 4 bases; junction bases outside the gene matches: 7. Germline loops: CDR1 ENHRY, CDR2 SYGVKD. The CDR3 has 15 residues.

This sequence joins TRBV5-5 and TRBJ2-5; 8 positions match TRBD1. Germline V gene data show CDR1 as SGHKS and CDR2 as YYEKEE (reference sequence). The CDR3 is 15 residues long. V lost 4 bases, J lost 5 bases, and 10 bases stayed unmatched. The CDR3 spells CASSPRAGGTETQYF. CDR3 nucleotide sequence: TGTGCCAGCAGCCCGCGGGCAGGGGGCACCGAGACCCAGTACTTC.

V is TRBV7-9 and J is TRBJ2-7, with D tentatively TRBD1 (6 bases). V was clipped by 4 bases and J by 5 bases, with 18 bases between them. The CDR3 sequence is 15 residues long. Germline values: CDR1 SEHNR, CDR2 FQNEAQ (reference sequence). Here the CDR3 DNA reads TGTGCCAGCAGCTGGTGGGTACAGGGTCGAGACGAGCAGTACTTC. It encodes CASSWWVQGRDEQYF.

Turning to this clonotype: A single base separates this from a much larger clone, so it may be a read error. The CDR3 spells CSARGTSSYGQYF. The CDR3 DNA reads as TGCAGTGCTAGAGGGACTAGCTCCTACGGGCAGTACTTC. The chain carries TRBV20-1 and TRBJ2-7; TRBD2 aligns across 8 bases. Germline V gene lookup returns CDR1 DFQATT and CDR2 SNEGSKA (reference sequence). This CDR3 is 13 amino acids long.

Turning to this clonotype: One base away lies a much larger clone, so this may be a sequencing read error. The chain uses TRBV2 and TRBJ2-7; no clear D. Deletions cut 8 bases from V and 3 bases from J, with 8 bases between. The CDR3 is 11 amino acids. Germline loops: CDR1 SNHLY, CDR2 FYNNEI. The CDR3 protein is CASSIVYEQYF. The CDR3 coding sequence is TGTGCCAGCTCCATAGTCTACGAGCAGTACTTC.

This clonotype occurred many times. The genes are TRBV10-3 and TRBJ2-7; the D gene could be TRBD1 or TRBD2 (5 bases each). Between the trimmed V and J ends, which lost 11 bases and 4 bases, there was a span of 15 bases. The germline V gene has CDR1 ENHRY and CDR2 SYGVKD. The CDR3 runs 12 residues. The DNA for the CDR3 is TGTGCCGCCCCCGGGGCGGAATACGAGCAGTACTTC. It encodes CAAPGAEYEQYF.